Presented here are 13 T cell receptor beta chains from one specimen sequenced in a study of blood T cell repertoires in COVID-19. Libraries were prepared by immunoSEQ multiplex PCR; TCRdb keeps only in-frame clonotypes and omits some of them. Seen here are approximately 100,000 clones, under 90% observed once, and the top ten hold about 14%. Sequenced sample: peripheral blood. These receptors were obtained from a woman in her seventies with acute or convalescent COVID-19.

The chain couples TRBV5-6 to TRBJ2-7, with TRBD2 matching over 8 bases. Trimming at V came to 2 bases and at J to 3 bases, leaving 7 bases not matched to a gene. The length of the CDR3 is 15 residues. Germline-derived CDR1 and CDR2 are SGHDT and YYEEEE. CDR3 sequence (DNA): TGTGCCAGCAGCTTCGTCAGCGGGAGAGGCTACGAGCAGTACGTC. This encodes CASSFVSGRGYEQYV.

The chain uses TRBV6-5 and TRBJ1-1; no firm D call. V lost 6 bases and J 5 bases, leaving 10 bases between the germline ends. The length of the CDR3 is 12 residues. Germline CDR1 reads MNHEY; CDR2 reads SVGAGI. CDR3 protein: CASSRGLTEAFF. The CDR3 DNA follows: TGTGCCAGCAGCCGGGGATTGACTGAAGCTTTCTTT.

Here the CDR3 DNA reads TGTGCCAGCAGCTTGGGATCAGGGCCTACCTACGAGCAGTACGTC. Its protein product is CASSLGSGPTYEQYV. This chain joins TRBV5-6 and TRBJ2-7, with a tentative D call TRBD1 (5 bases). Trimming pared 0 bases from V and 2 bases from J, leaving 12 bases between. This CDR3 region has 15 residues. Germline lookup yields CDR1 SGHDT and CDR2 YYEEEE.

The genes are TRBV19 and TRBJ2-2, with D possibly TRBD2 on 5 matching bases. This CDR3 contains 15 residues. Trimming left V 4 bases short and J 7 bases short, with 16 bases between. CDR1 is LNHDA and CDR2 is SQIVND in the germline V gene (reference sequence). CDR3 sequence reads: CASSTPSSTGGELFF. DNA of the CDR3: TGTGCCAGTAGTACACCCTCTAGCACGGGCGGGGAGCTGTTTTTT.

This chain connects TRBV20-1 to TRBJ1-2, with 7 bases fitting TRBD1. V lost 3 bases to trimming and J lost 5 bases; unmatched junction nucleotides: 6. This CDR3 comprises 13 residues. Germline V gene lookup returns CDR1 DFQATT and CDR2 SNEGSKA (reference sequence). The CDR3 bases are TGCAGTGCTAGTCCGACAGGGTGGTATGGCTACACCTTC. The encoded protein is CSASPTGWYGYTF.

CDR3 DNA: TGTGCCAGCAGCCCCTCGACAGGGAACACTGAAGCTTTCTTT. It translates to CASSPSTGNTEAFF. The V and J genes are TRBV7-2 and TRBJ1-1; a possible D gene is TRBD1 (6 bases). The germline V gene encodes CDR1 SGHTA and CDR2 FQGNSA. CDR3 length: 14 amino acids. V was shortened by 5 bases and J by 1 base, with 11 bases between the two germline ends.

The chain combines TRBV5-1 with TRBJ2-1, with TRBD2 matching over 8 bases. V shed 0 bases and J 10 bases; nucleotides not matched to a gene: 12. The CDR3 spans 16 residues. CDR1 and CDR2 (germline): SGHRS, YFSETQ. The CDR3 coding sequence is TGCGCCAGCAGCTTGGCCGGAGGGACTAGTACTACAGAGCAGTTCTTC. Translating it yields CASSLAGGTSTTEQFF.

In this sample, this clone turned up a few times. J is TRBJ2-1 and V is TRBV7-2, with a weak D call TRBD1 (5 bases). CDR3 length: 14 amino acids. V was cut by 1 base and J by 8 bases, with 12 bases left in between. Per the germline V gene, CDR1 is SGHTA and CDR2 is FQGNSA. The CDR3 bases are TGTGCCAGCAGCTTAGTACCAGACAGACATGAGCAGTTCTTC. It translates to CASSLVPDRHEQFF.

V usage is TRBV11-3 and J usage is TRBJ1-3; the D is unclear. Germline loops: CDR1 SGHNT, CDR2 YENEEA. The V gene lost 8 bases and the J gene lost 2 bases, with 13 bases spanning the gap. There are 14 residues in the CDR3. The DNA of the CDR3 is TGTGCCAGCTCGCCGCGAGTTGCTGGAAACACCATATATTTT. It yields the protein CASSPRVAGNTIYF.

J is TRBJ2-1 and V is TRBV10-1; maybe TRBD1 (5 bases). The V end lost 5 bases, the J end lost 4 bases, and 9 bases lay between the germline ends. The CDR3 spans 13 residues. Germline V lookup: CDR1 WNHNN, CDR2 SYGVQD (reference sequence). CDR3 sequence: CASSKDRYNEQFF. CDR3 bases: TGCGCCAGCAGTAAAGACAGATACAATGAGCAGTTCTTC.

The chain is built from TRBV19 and TRBJ1-5; 7 bases fit TRBD1. After removal of 4 bases from V and 5 bases from J, the junction contained 8 bases not matched to a gene. The CDR3 contains 15 residues. Germline V gives CDR1 LNHDA, CDR2 SQIVND (reference sequence). CDR3 residues: CASSTMTGIDQPQHF. CDR3 bases: TGTGCCAGTAGTACAATGACAGGGATTGATCAGCCCCAGCATTTT.

The chain has TRBV27 and TRBJ2-1; D is perhaps TRBD1 (5 bases). Looked up from germline, CDR1 is MNHEY and CDR2 is SMNVEV (reference sequence). V was pared by 5 bases and J by 5 bases, with 19 bases between. The CDR3 extends over 16 amino acids. CDR3 DNA: TGTGCCAGCAGTACGCACGCATATCAGGGTCACAATGAGCAGTTCTTC. Protein sequence: CASSTHAYQGHNEQFF.

The V and J genes are TRBV24-1 and TRBJ2-2; 9 nucleotides align to TRBD1. After removal of 3 bases from V and 0 bases from J, the junction contained 4 bases not matched to a gene. Germline V gives CDR1 KGHDR, CDR2 SFDVKD. The CDR3 is made up of 17 amino acids. The CDR3 is CATSDPGTGTNTGELFF. CDR3 coding DNA: TGTGCCACCAGTGATCCCGGGACAGGGACGAACACCGGGGAGCTGTTTTTT.